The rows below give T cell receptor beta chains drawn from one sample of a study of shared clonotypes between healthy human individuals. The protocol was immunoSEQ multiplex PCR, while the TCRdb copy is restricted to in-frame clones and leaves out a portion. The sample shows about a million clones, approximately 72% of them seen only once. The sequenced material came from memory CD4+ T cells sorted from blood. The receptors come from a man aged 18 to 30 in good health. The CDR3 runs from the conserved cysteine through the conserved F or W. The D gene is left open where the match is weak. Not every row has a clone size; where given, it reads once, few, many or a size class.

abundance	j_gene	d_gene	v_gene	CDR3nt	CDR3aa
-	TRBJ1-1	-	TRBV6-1	TGTGCCAGCATTAGGGCCGGTTTGAACACTGAAGCTTTCTTT	CASIRAGLNTEAFF
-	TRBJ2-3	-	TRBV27	TGTGCCAGCAGGAGGTTCCCAGATACGCAGTATTTT	CASRRFPDTQYF
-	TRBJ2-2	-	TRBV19	TGTGCCAGTACCCTGCAGGGTGGAGGGGAGCTGTTTTTT	CASTLQGGGELFF
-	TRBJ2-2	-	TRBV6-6	TGTGCCTCCCAGGGTGGGGGATTTCTGGCCGGGGAGCTGTTTTTT	CASQGGGFLAGELFF
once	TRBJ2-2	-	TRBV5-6	TGTGCCAGCAGCTCCCTTCGGGGTGGGGAGCTGTTTTTT	CASSSLRGGELFF
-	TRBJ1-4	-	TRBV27	TGTGCCAGCAGTCTTAGACGGGCTTCTAATGAAAAACTGTTTTTT	CASSLRRASNEKLFF
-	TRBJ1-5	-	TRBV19	TGTGCCAGGATCTCGACTCCTTATAGCAATCAGCCCCAGCATTTT	CARISTPYSNQPQHF
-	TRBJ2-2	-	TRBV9	TGTGCCAGCAGCGTAGATGGACGCACCGGGGAGCTGTTTTTT	CASSVDGRTGELFF
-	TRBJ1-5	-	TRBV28	TGTGCCAGCAGTTTCCGCCCGCGGGGGGGGTTAGCGAGGCGTCAGCCCCAGCATTTT	CASSFRPRGGLARRQPQHF
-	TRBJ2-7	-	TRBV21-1	TGTGCCAGCAGCAAACCACGACTGGGCTGCCGTGAGCAGTACTTC	CASSKPRLGCREQYF
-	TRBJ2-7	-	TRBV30	TGTGCCTGGAGTGTACAAAGGTACGAGCAGTACTTC	CAWSVQRYEQYF
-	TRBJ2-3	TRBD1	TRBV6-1	TGTGCCAGCCGGGACAGACTAACAGATACGCAGTATTTT	CASRDRLTDTQYF
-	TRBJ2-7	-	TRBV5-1	TGCGCCAGCAGCTTACCAGGCCCCTACGAGCAGTACTTC	CASSLPGPYEQYF
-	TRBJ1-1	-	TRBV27	TGTGCCAGCAGTTTTCCCCAGTTCGTAAGGGAGAAGGGTACTGAAGCTTTCTTT	CASSFPQFVREKGTEAFF
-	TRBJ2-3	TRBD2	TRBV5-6	TGTGCCAGCAGCCTAGCGGGGGGGCGAGCAGATACGCAGTATTTT	CASSLAGGRADTQYF
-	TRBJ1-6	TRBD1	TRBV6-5	TGTGCCAGCAGTAGGGACAGGGGAAATTCACCCCTCCACTTT	CASSRDRGNSPLHF
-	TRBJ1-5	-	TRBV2	TGTGCCAGCAGTTTGCCCGGTAATCAGCCCCAGCATTTT	CASSLPGNQPQHF
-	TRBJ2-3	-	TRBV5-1	TGCGCCAGCAGCCCGCTGATGGGTGGGGGGGCTGCAGATACGCAGTATTTT	CASSPLMGGGAADTQYF
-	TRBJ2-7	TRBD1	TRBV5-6	TGTGCCAGCAGCTCAGCCGGGACAGGAGGTCGCAACGAGCAGTACTTC	CASSSAGTGGRNEQYF
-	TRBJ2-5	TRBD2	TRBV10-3	TGTGCCATCAGTGATCTAGCGGGACTAGTGCAGTACTTC	CAISDLAGLVQYF
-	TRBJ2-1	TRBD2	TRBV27	TGTGCCAGCAGGCTAGCGGGAGGGGCTTACAATGAGCAGTTCTTC	CASRLAGGAYNEQFF
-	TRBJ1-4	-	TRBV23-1	TGCGCCAGCAGTCGAGTCCCGAAGTCAACTAATGAAAAACTGTTTTTT	CASSRVPKSTNEKLFF
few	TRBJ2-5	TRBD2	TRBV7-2	TGTGCCAGCAGCCTCGGACTAGCGGTCGGGACCCAGTACTTC	CASSLGLAVGTQYF
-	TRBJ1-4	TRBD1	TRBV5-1	TGCGCCAGCAGCACCGGGACAGGGGATGGAAAACTGTTTTTT	CASSTGTGDGKLFF
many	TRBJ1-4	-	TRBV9	TGTGCCAGCAGCTGGGGCAGAGATAATGAAAAACTGTTTTTT	CASSWGRDNEKLFF